This T cell receptor (beta chain) was sequenced in a study of shared clonotypes between healthy human individuals. About the study: Participating donors consisted of two women and a few men aged 18 to 49.

Execution of the assay was at deep level. Some clones are missing from TCRdb's copy, which holds only in-frame ones; the method was immunoSEQ multiplex PCR. The table has fewer than 3 million clones, 85% to 95% seen once. This CDR3 is built from 14 residues. Germline V CDR1 and CDR2: ENHRY, SYGVKD. V shed 3 bases and J shed 11 bases, with 19 bases lying between them. The chain employs TRBV10-3 and TRBJ1-1; D call uncertain. The sequencing input was naive CD4+ T cells from PBMCs. Subset indicated: CD45RA+ positively selected. This sequence originates from a man aged 18 to 30 in good health. Some clones in this sample may be carry-over from other donors' samples. Here the CDR3 DNA reads TGTGCCATCAGTGAAAAAAATTCCGGGGTTCTGGCTTTCTTT. Its translation: CAISEKNSGVLAFF.